These 23 T cell receptor beta chains were sequenced from one sample in a study of persistence of HIV-infected CD4 T cells. This nonspecific control used anti-CD3/anti-CD28 bead stimulation of CD4+ T cells. Sorting of responding CD4+ T cells relied on upregulated CD40 ligand together with CD69. These TCRs' antigens remain unknown. This was the immunoSEQ version 4 assay in survey mode. Libraries were prepared by immunoSEQ multiplex PCR; TCRdb keeps only in-frame clonotypes and omits some of them. The sample lists approximately 46,000 clones, just under 90% occurring once. The source material was CD4+ T cells sorted from PBMCs after roughly 18-hour stimulation, sampled from a patient who received antiretroviral therapy. The receptor set was obtained from an adult woman with HIV who was CMV-seropositive.

In this sample, this clone turned up a few times. This chain uses TRBV5-6 with TRBJ1-1; D is perhaps TRBD1 (5 bases). The CDR3 length is 13 residues. V was pared by 4 bases and J by 6 bases, with 13 bases between. Germline V gene lookup returns CDR1 SGHDT and CDR2 YYEEEE. The CDR3 bases are TGTGCCAGCAGCCCAGGGTACCTAGCTGAAGCTTTCTTT. It encodes CASSPGYLAEAFF.

The chain uses TRBV5-1 and TRBJ2-6, with TRBD2 matching over 7 bases. Germline V lookup: CDR1 SGHRS, CDR2 YFSETQ. V lost 2 bases and J lost 2; bases outside the gene matches: 1. The CDR3 contains 15 residues. CDR3 nucleotide sequence: TGCGCCAGCAGCTTTGCGGGGGCTGGGGCCAACGTCCTGACTTTC. Translating it yields CASSFAGAGANVLTF.

The CDR3 DNA reads as TGTGCCAGCAGCCCCGGACTAGATCAAGAGACCCAGTACTTC. It translates to CASSPGLDQETQYF. This sequence joins TRBV5-6 and TRBJ2-5, with TRBD2 matching 7 bases. CDR1 is SGHDT and CDR2 is YYEEEE in the germline V gene. The length of the CDR3 is 14 residues. V was pared by 4 bases and J by 2 bases, with 5 bases of the junction left unmatched.

The gene calls are TRBV6-1 and TRBJ1-4; D is perhaps TRBD1 (6 bases). CDR1 and CDR2 from the germline V gene are MNHNS and SASEGT. The V and J ends lost 0 bases and 7 bases respectively, with 18 bases between them. The CDR3 is 17 residues long. The CDR3 DNA reads TGTGCCAGCAGTGAAGCTCGGACAGCCGCCAGGGGTGAAAAACTGTTTTTT. Protein sequence: CASSEARTAARGEKLFF.

This clone was observed a handful of times. The chain recombines TRBV5-1 with TRBJ1-2; tentatively, D is TRBD1 (6 bases). The V end lost 0 bases, the J end lost 2 bases, and 11 bases lay between the germline ends. CDR1 is SGHRS, CDR2 YFSETQ, per germline. The CDR3 is 15 residues long. The CDR3 loop is CASSLGQGPNYGYTF. The CDR3 coding sequence is TGCGCCAGCAGCTTGGGTCAGGGGCCCAACTATGGCTACACCTTC.

The chain has TRBV5-1 and TRBJ2-3, with 10 nucleotides matching TRBD2. CDR1 is SGHRS and CDR2 is YFSETQ in the germline V gene. V lost 2 bases and J lost 6; bases outside the gene matches: 3. The CDR3 is 14 residues long. The CDR3 nucleotides read TGCGCCAGCAGCTTCGGGACTAGCGTCGATACGCAGTATTTT. Amino acids: CASSFGTSVDTQYF.

The chain carries TRBV10-3 and TRBJ2-7, with a tentative D call TRBD2 (5 bases). CDR1 and CDR2 (germline): ENHRY, SYGVKD. V was trimmed by 9 bases and J by 1 base, leaving 7 bases between them. The length of the CDR3 is 11 residues. CDR3: CAIGESYEQYF. The CDR3 DNA reads as TGTGCCATTGGGGAGTCCTACGAGCAGTACTTC.

The chain is built from TRBV11-3 and TRBJ1-1; D is unresolved. The CDR3 loop spans 14 amino acids. CDR1 is SGHNT, CDR2 YENEEA, per germline. The V gene lost 3 bases and the J gene lost 0 bases, with 8 bases spanning the gap. The CDR3 bases are TGTGCCAGCAGCTTTAGCCAGGTGAACACTGAAGCTTTCTTT. Amino acids: CASSFSQVNTEAFF. Drawing the rest from reference TRBV11-3 and TRBJ1-1, the complete variable domain is EAGVVQSPRYKIIEKKQPVAFWCNPISGHNTLYWYLQNLGQGPELLIRYENEEAVDDSQLPKDRFSAERLKGVDSTLKIQPAELGDSAVYLCASSFSQVNTEAFFGQGTRLTVV.

The count of this clone is one. The chain combines TRBV3-1 (or the pseudogene TRBV3-2) with TRBJ2-1, with D uncertain. The V and J ends lost 1 base and 9 bases respectively, with 16 bases between them. There are 15 residues in the CDR3. Germline CDR1 is LGHDT and CDR2 is YNNKEL (reference sequence). CDR3 DNA: TGTGCCAGCAGCCAAGGAGGAGTTAGCAATCGTGAGCAGTTCTTC. Encoded protein: CASSQGGVSNREQFF.

V and J are TRBV2 and TRBJ1-3; D call uncertain. CDR1 is SNHLY, CDR2 FYNNEI, per germline. Trimming cost V 4 bases and J 0 bases, with 10 bases left between them. The CDR3 is 15 residues long. CDR3: CASSALGTSGNTIYF. The DNA for the CDR3 is TGTGCCAGCAGTGCGCTAGGCACCTCTGGAAACACCATATATTTT. Based on the CDR3 plus reference TRBV2 and TRBJ1-3, the full variable domain is EPEVTQTPSHQVTQMGQEVILRCVPISNHLYFYWYRQILGQKVEFLVSFYNNEISEKSEIFDDQFSVERPDGSNFTLKIRSTKLEDSAMYFCASSALGTSGNTIYFGEGSWLTVV.

The chain joins TRBV19 to TRBJ1-5; 7 nucleotides match TRBD1. CDR3 length: 14 residues. Germline CDR1 LNHDA, CDR2 SQIVND (reference sequence). The trim removed 3 bases at V and 7 bases at J, leaving 6 bases unmatched. The CDR3 sequence: CASSMGQSHQPQHF. The CDR3 DNA reads TGTGCCAGTAGTATGGGACAGTCTCACCAGCCCCAGCATTTT.

This chain links TRBV19 with TRBJ1-6, with D perhaps TRBD1 (6 bases). This CDR3 is built from 12 residues. V shed 10 bases and J shed 5 bases, with 9 bases lying between them. Germline V gene sequence: CDR1 LNHDA, CDR2 SQIVND (reference sequence). CDR3 bases: TGTGCCACCCGACAGGATAATTCACCCCTCCACTTT. Its protein product is CATRQDNSPLHF.

The chain has TRBV30 and TRBJ1-2; 7 bases fit TRBD1. The trim removed 2 bases at V and 4 bases at J, leaving 10 bases unmatched. In germline, CDR1 is GTSNPN, CDR2 SVGIG (reference sequence). The CDR3 loop spans 15 amino acids. The CDR3 DNA sequence: TGTGCCTGGAGTTTGGAGGGGGCTCGTACCTATGGCTACACCTTC. Its protein product is CAWSLEGARTYGYTF.

V and J are TRBV21-1 and TRBJ1-5. TRBV21-1 represents a pseudogene. This CDR3 is built from 17 residues. DNA for the CDR3: TGTGCCAGCAACCCGAGGCCGGTCCAGGGACTCCTTCAGCCCCAGCATTTT. It yields the protein CASNPRPVQGLLQPQHF.

The genes are TRBV5-5 and TRBJ2-5; TRBD2 aligns across 9 bases. The junction had 15 bases not matched to a gene; V was cut back by 4 bases and J by 5 bases. The CDR3 has 17 residues. Germline CDR1 is SGHKS and CDR2 is YYEKEE (reference sequence). The CDR3 bases are TGTGCCAGCAGCGGTGGCCTACCGGGACTAGCACAGGAGACCCAGTACTTC. As protein: CASSGGLPGLAQETQYF.

This clone was seen a single time. The J gene is TRBJ1-3, the V gene TRBV6-5; weak D call: TRBD1 (6 bases). There are 14 residues in the CDR3. V lost 10 bases to trimming and J lost 0 bases, with 13 bases between them. Germline V gene sequence: CDR1 MNHEY, CDR2 SVGAGI. The CDR3 loop reads CATWDMSSGNTIYF. The CDR3 region has the DNA TGTGCCACCTGGGACATGAGCTCTGGAAACACCATATATTTT.

The chain employs TRBV3-1 (or the pseudogene TRBV3-2) and TRBJ2-5; TRBD2 aligns across 7 bases. J lost 5 bases, V lost 1 base, and 10 bases had no gene match. Germline loops: CDR1 LGHDT, CDR2 YNNKEL (reference sequence). The CDR3 is 16 amino acids. CDR3 in amino acids: CASSQVEAGVWETQYF. The CDR3 nucleotides read TGTGCCAGCAGCCAAGTCGAGGCGGGGGTATGGGAGACCCAGTACTTC.

The chain carries TRBV19 and TRBJ2-2; D possibly corresponds to TRBD1 (5 bases). The CDR3 totals 14 residues. Trimming took 0 bases from V and 4 from J, leaving 6 bases between them. The V gene's germline CDR1 is LNHDA and CDR2 SQIVND (reference sequence). This chain's CDR3 is CASSIDRATGELFF. DNA of the CDR3: TGTGCCAGTAGTATAGACAGGGCCACCGGGGAGCTGTTTTTT.

V gene TRBV5-1 combines with J gene TRBJ1-5, with 8 nucleotides matching TRBD1. The germline CDR1 and CDR2 sequences are SGHRS and YFSETQ. Losses at the gene ends were 4 bases for V and 9 bases for J; bases not matched to a gene: 6. The CDR3 covers 13 residues. The CDR3 nucleotides are TGCGCCAGCAGCCTACAAACAGGGGGGCCCCAGCATTTT. Its translation is CASSLQTGGPQHF.

V gene TRBV6-5 combines with J gene TRBJ2-3; D not resolved. Trimming stripped 6 bases from V and 6 bases from J, with 10 bases between. CDR1 MNHEY and CDR2 SVGAGI come from the germline V gene. This CDR3 contains 12 residues. The CDR3 region is CASRTQADTQYF. CDR3 bases: TGTGCCAGCAGAACCCAGGCCGATACGCAGTATTTT.

The J gene is TRBJ2-2, the V gene TRBV10-1, with unresolved D. The germline V gene has CDR1 WNHNN and CDR2 SYGVQD (reference sequence). Trimming left V 11 bases short and J 2 bases short, with 15 bases between. This CDR3 spans 14 amino acids. CDR3 coding DNA: TGCGCCTCCACAGCTTCTACAAACACCGGGGAGCTGTTTTTT. Amino acids: CASTASTNTGELFF.

A single count supports this clone. This chain links TRBV7-3 with TRBJ2-3, with D maybe TRBD1 (7 bases). Between the trimmed V and J ends, which lost 2 bases and 2 bases, there was a span of 11 bases. Germline CDR1 reads SGHTA; CDR2 reads FQGTGA. This CDR3 comprises 15 residues. The CDR3, as DNA: TGTGCCAGCAGCTTACGACAGGGACTCACAGATACGCAGTATTTT. Protein: CASSLRQGLTDTQYF.

The chain employs TRBV4-3 and TRBJ1-1; 7 bases fit TRBD1. J was trimmed by 0 bases and V by 6 bases; bases with no gene match: 7. Germline CDR1 LGHNA, CDR2 YSLEER. This CDR3 has 15 residues. This CDR3 is CASSTSQGMNTEAFF. As DNA, the CDR3 is TGCGCCAGCAGTACCTCACAGGGGATGAACACTGAAGCTTTCTTT.